This TCR beta chain originates from a study of blood T cell repertoires in COVID-19. The repertoire was sequenced with immunoSEQ multiplex PCR; TCRdb's copy has only in-frame clones and lacks some. Here the sample spans tens of thousands of clones, nearly 90% being singletons. V dropped 6 bases and J dropped 2 bases, with 12 bases sitting between them. Germline-derived CDR1 and CDR2 are LNHDA and SQIVND (reference sequence). This CDR3 contains 14 residues. The V and J genes are TRBV19 and TRBJ2-3, with D maybe TRBD1 (6 bases). The sequenced sample consisted of peripheral blood. This clonotype was obtained from a woman aged 80 or older with active or convalescent COVID-19. CDR3 loop: CASSIRGSTDTQYF. CDR3 bases: TGTGCCAGTAGCATTAGGGGGTCCACAGATACGCAGTATTTT.